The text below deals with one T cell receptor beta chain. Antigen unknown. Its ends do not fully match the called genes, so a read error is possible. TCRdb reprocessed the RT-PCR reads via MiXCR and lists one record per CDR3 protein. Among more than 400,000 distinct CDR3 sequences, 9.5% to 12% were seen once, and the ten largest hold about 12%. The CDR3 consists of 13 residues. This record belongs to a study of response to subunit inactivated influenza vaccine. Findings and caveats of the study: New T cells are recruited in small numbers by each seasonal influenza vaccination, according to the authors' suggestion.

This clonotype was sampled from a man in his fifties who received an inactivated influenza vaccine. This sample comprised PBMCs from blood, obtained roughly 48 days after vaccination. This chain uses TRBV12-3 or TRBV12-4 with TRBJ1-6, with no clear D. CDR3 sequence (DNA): TGTGCCAGCAGTTTAGACAGTATTTCACCCTTCCACTTT. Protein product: CASSLDSISPFHF.